This T cell receptor (beta chain) was recorded in a study of blood T cell repertoires in COVID-19. Turning to the study itself: The study drew acute and convalescent COVID-19 samples from the United States, Italy and Spain. PBMCs, B-cell-depleted T cells, or T cells provided the cDNA or gDNA that made up the material.

This clone was counted a few times. As originally analysed: Amplification of reference gene primers was used by the study to estimate nucleated cell counts. Data came from immunoSEQ multiplex PCR; TCRdb stores just in-frame clones and leaves some out. That table gives V, J and clone size, and the DNA gave D and trimming. Counted here are about 14,000 clones, around 73% occurring once; the ten biggest clones make up around 8.9%. Trimming removed 0 bases at V and 8 bases at J, with 13 bases between. The CDR3 is 15 residues long. In germline, CDR1 is LGHNA, CDR2 YSLEER. Sequencing used peripheral blood. This chain links TRBV4-3 with TRBJ1-4; possibly TRBD1 for D (6 bases). This sequence was found in a man aged 65 to 85 with acute or convalescent COVID-19. The DNA of the CDR3 is TGCGCCAGCAGCCAAGAATGGGGGCAAGGGGAAAAACTGTTTTTT. Protein product: CASSQEWGQGEKLFF.